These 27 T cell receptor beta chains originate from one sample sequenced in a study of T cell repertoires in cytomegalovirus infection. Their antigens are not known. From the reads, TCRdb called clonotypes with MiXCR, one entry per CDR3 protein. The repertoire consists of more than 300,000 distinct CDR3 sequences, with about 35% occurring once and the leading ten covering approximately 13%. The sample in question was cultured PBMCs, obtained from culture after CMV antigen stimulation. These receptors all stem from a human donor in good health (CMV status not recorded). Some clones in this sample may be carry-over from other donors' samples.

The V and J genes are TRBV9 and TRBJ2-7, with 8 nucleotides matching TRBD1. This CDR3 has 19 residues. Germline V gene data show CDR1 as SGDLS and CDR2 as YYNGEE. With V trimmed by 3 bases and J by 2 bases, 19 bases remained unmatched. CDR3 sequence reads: CASSARSQGDDRGAYEQYV. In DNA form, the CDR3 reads TGTGCCAGCAGCGCGCGCTCCCAAGGGGATGACAGGGGAGCCTACGAGCAGTACGTC.

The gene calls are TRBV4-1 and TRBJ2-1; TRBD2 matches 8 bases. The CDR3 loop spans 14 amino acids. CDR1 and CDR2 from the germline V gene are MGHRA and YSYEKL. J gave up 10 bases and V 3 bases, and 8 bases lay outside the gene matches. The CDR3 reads CASSQRAGVKEQFF. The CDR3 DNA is TGCGCCAGCAGCCAGAGAGCGGGAGTGAAAGAGCAGTTCTTC.

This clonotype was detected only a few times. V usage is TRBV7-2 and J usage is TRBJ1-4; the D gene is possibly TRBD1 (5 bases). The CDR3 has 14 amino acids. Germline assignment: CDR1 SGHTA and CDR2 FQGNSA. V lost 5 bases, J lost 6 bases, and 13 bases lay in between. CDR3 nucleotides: TGTGCCAGCAGCCCCACAGGACTCGATGAAAAACTGTTTTTT. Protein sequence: CASSPTGLDEKLFF.

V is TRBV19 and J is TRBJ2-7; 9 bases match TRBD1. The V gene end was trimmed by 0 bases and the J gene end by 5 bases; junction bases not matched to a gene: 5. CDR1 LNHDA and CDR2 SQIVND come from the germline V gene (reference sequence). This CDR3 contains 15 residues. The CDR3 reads CASSIEGQGYHEQYF. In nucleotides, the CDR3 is TGTGCCAGTAGTATAGAAGGACAGGGGTACCACGAGCAGTACTTC.

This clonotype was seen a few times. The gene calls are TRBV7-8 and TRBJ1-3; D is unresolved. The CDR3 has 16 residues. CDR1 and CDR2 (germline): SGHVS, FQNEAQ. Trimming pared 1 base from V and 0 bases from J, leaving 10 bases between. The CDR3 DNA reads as TGTGCCAGCAGCTTAGGAGCAGGACTCTCTGGAAACACCATATATTTT. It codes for CASSLGAGLSGNTIYF.

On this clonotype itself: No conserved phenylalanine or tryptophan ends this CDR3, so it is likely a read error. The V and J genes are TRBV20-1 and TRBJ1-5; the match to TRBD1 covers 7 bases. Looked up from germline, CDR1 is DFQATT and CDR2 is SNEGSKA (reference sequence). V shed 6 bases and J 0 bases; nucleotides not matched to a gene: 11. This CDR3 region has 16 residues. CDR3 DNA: TGCAGTGCAACCCGGGACAGAGCCTATAGCAATCAGCCCCAGCATCTT. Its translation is CSATRDRAYSNQPQHL.

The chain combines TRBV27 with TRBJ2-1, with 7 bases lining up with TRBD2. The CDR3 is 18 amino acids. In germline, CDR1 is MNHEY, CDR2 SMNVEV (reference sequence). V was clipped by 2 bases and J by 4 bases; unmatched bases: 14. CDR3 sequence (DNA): TGTGCCAGCAGTTTAGGAGGGGCGACTAGCCCTGCGTACAATGAGCAGTTCTTC. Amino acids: CASSLGGATSPAYNEQFF.

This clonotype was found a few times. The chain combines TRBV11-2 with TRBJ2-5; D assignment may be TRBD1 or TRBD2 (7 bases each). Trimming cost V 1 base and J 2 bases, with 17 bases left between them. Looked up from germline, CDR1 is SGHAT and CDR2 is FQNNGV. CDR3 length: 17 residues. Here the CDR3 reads CASSLGGGQTKQETQYF. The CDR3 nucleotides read TGTGCCAGCAGCTTAGGGGGGGGACAGACGAAACAAGAGACCCAGTACTTC.

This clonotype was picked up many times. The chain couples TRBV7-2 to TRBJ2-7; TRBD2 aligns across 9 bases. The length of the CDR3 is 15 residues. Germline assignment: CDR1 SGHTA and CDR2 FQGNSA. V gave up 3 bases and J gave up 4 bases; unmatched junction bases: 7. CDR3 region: CASSFGLAGQYEQYF. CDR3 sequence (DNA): TGTGCCAGCAGCTTCGGTCTAGCGGGACAATACGAGCAGTACTTC. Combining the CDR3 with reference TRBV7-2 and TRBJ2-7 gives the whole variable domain GAGVSQSPSNKVTEKGKDVELRCDPISGHTALYWYRQSLGQGLEFLIYFQGNSAPDKSGLPSDRFSAERTGGSVSTLTIQRTQQEDSAVYLCASSFGLAGQYEQYFGPGTRLTVT.

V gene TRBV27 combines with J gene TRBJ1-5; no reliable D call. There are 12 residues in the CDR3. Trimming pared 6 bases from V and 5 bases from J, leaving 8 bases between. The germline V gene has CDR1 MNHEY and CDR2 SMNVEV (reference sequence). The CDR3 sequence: CASRVGYQPQHF. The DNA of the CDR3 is TGTGCCAGCAGAGTGGGGTATCAGCCCCAGCATTTT.

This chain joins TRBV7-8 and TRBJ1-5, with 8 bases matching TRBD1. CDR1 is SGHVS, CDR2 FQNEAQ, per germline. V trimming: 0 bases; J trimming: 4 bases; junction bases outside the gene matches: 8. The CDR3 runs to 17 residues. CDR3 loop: CASSLAHPGGVNQPQHF. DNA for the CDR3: TGTGCCAGCAGCTTAGCTCACCCAGGGGGCGTAAATCAGCCCCAGCATTTT.

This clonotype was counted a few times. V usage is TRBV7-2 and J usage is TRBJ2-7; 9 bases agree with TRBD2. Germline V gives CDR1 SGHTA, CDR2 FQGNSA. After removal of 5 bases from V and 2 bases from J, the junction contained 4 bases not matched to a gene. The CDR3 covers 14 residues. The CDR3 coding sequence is TGTGCCAGCAGCCCAATAGCGGGGGCCTACGAGCAGTACGTC. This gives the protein CASSPIAGAYEQYV.

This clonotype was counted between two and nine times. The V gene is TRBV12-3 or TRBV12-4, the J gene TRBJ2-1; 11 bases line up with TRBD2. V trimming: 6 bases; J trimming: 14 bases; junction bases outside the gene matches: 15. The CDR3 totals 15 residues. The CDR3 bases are TGTGCCAGCAGCCAACCACTAGCGGGAGTAGATATTAAGTTCTTC. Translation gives CASSQPLAGVDIKFF.

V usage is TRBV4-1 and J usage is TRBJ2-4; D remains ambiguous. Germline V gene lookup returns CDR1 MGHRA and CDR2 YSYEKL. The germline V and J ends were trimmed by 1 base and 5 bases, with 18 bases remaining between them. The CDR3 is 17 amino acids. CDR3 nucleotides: TGCGCCAGCAGCCAAGTAGGCCCGGCAGCGCATCAAAACATTCAGTACTTC. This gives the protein CASSQVGPAAHQNIQYF.

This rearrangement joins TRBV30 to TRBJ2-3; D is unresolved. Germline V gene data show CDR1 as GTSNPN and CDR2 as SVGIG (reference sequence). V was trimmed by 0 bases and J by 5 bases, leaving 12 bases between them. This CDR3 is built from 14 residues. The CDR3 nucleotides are TGTGCCTGGAGTGTACAGCCGAGGAAAGATACGCAGTATTTT. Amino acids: CAWSVQPRKDTQYF.

This CDR3 is CATTRTALFVEQFF. In nucleotides, the CDR3 is TGTGCCACGACCAGGACAGCCCTCTTCGTTGAGCAGTTCTTC. The chain carries TRBV19 and TRBJ2-1, with D maybe TRBD1 (6 bases). With 10 bases removed from V and 9 bases from J, the gap between germline ends came to 22 bases. This CDR3 has 14 amino acids. CDR1 is LNHDA and CDR2 is SQIVND in the germline V gene (reference sequence).

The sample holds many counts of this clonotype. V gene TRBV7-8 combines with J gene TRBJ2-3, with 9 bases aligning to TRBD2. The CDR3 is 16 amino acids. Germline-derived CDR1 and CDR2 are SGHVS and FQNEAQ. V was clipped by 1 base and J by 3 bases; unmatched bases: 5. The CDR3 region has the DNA TGTGCCAGCAGCTTAGGGGCGGGAGGGTGGACAGATACGCAGTATTTT. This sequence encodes CASSLGAGGWTDTQYF.

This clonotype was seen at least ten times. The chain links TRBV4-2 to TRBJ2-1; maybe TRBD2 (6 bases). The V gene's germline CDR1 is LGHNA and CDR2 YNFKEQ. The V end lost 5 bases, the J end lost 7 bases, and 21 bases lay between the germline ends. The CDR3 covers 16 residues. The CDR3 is CASSARLVEWFNEQFF. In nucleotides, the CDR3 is TGTGCCAGCAGCGCCAGACTAGTGGAATGGTTTAATGAGCAGTTCTTC.

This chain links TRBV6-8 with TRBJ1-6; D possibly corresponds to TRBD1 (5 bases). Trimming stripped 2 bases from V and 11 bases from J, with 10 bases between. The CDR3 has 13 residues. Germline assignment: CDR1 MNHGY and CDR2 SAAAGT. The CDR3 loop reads CASSYDSGPPLHF. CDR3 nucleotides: TGTGCCAGCAGTTACGACAGCGGGCCACCCCTCCACTTT.

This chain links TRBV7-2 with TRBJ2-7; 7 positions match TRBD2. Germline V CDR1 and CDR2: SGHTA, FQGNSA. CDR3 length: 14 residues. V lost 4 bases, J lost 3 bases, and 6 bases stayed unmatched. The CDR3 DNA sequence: TGTGCCAGCAGCTCCGGGGGGATTCTCTACGAGCAGTACTTC. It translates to CASSSGGILYEQYF. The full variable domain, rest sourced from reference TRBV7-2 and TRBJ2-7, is GAGVSQSPSNKVTEKGKDVELRCDPISGHTALYWYRQSLGQGLEFLIYFQGNSAPDKSGLPSDRFSAERTGGSVSTLTIQRTQQEDSAVYLCASSSGGILYEQYFGPGTRLTVT.

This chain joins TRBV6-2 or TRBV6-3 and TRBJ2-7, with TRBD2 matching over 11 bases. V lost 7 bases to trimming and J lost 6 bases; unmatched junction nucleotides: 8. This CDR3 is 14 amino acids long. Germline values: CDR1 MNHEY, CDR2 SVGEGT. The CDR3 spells CASTLAGGIGEQYF. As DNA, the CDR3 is TGTGCCAGCACATTAGCGGGAGGGATCGGCGAGCAGTACTTC.

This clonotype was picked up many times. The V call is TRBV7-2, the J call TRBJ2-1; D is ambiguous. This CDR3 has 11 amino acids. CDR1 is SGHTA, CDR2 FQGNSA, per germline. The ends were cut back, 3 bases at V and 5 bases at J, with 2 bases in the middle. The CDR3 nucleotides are TGTGCCAGCAGCTTGAACAATGAGCAGTTCTTC. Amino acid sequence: CASSLNNEQFF.

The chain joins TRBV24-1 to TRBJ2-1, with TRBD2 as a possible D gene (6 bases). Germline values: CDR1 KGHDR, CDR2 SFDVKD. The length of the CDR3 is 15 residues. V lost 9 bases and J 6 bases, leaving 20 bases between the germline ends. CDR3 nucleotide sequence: TGTGCCACCGAGGAAGGAGGGTTCATGGTCAATGAGCAGTTCTTC. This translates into CATEEGGFMVNEQFF.

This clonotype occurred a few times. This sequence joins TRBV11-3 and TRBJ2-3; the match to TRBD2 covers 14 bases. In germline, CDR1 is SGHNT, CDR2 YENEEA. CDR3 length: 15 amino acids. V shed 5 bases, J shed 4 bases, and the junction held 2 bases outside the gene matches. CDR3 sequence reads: CASSGGLAGADTQYF. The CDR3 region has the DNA TGTGCCAGCAGCGGGGGACTAGCGGGAGCAGATACGCAGTATTTT.

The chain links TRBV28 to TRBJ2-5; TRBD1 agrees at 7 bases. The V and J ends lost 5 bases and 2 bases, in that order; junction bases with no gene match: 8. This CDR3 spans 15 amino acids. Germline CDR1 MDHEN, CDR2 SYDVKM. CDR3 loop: CASSIADRKQETQYF. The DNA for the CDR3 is TGTGCCAGCAGTATCGCGGACAGGAAACAAGAGACCCAGTACTTC.

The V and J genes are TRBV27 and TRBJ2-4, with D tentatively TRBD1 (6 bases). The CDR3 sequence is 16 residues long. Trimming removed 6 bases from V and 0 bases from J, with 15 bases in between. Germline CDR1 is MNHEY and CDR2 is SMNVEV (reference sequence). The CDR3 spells CASSLDGQLAKNIQYF. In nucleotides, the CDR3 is TGTGCCAGCAGCTTGGATGGACAGTTAGCCAAAAACATTCAGTACTTC.

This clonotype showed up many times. The CDR3 nucleotides read TGTGCCAGCAGCCTCAAAGAGGGACAGGGACCTTACGGCTACACCTTC. It is translated as CASSLKEGQGPYGYTF. The V gene is TRBV7-2, the J gene TRBJ1-2; TRBD1 matches 9 bases. Germline CDR1 and CDR2: SGHTA and FQGNSA. Germline trimming cut 5 bases from V and 8 bases from J; bases unmatched to any gene: 15. The CDR3 length is 16 residues.